This is a list of T cell receptor beta chains from one sample in a study of T cell responses to AZD1222 COVID-19 vaccine. TCRdb's table, derived via immunoSEQ multiplex PCR, lists solely in-frame clones and lacks some. This table holds 110,000 to 150,000 clones, 92% found once. The specimen comprised peripheral blood, sampled on day 0 of AZD1222 vaccination. These receptors were obtained from an adult in good health. The CDR3 runs from the conserved cysteine through the conserved F or W. D genes are given only for firm matches. Clone size is not always given. Where it is, it says once, few, many or a class for expanded clones.

- | TRBJ1-4 | TRBV20-1 | - | TGCAGTGCGCCGAAAGGGGAAAAACTGTTTTTT | CSAPKGEKLFF
- | TRBJ1-1 | TRBV29-1 | once | TGCAGCGTTGTGGGCCGGAGAAACACTGAAGCTTTCTTT | CSVVGRRNTEAFF
TRBD1 | TRBJ2-5 | TRBV6-1 | - | TGTGCCAGCAGTGAAGTAGCAGGGGGCGGGGAGACCCAGTACTTC | CASSEVAGGGETQYF
- | TRBJ2-2 | TRBV18 | - | TGTGCCAGCTCACATGGAACCGGGGAGCTGTTTTTT | CASSHGTGELFF
- | TRBJ2-2 | TRBV9 | few | TGTGCCAGCAACCAAGATCCGATCGGGGAGCTGTTTTTT | CASNQDPIGELFF
TRBD1 | TRBJ1-6 | TRBV27 | - | TGTGCCAGCGGACAGGTGACTAATTCACCCCTCCACTTT | CASGQVTNSPLHF
- | TRBJ1-1 | TRBV5-1 | - | TGCGCCAGCCGTCGGGGGATGTTCGCTGAAGCTTTCTTT | CASRRGMFAEAFF
TRBD1 | TRBJ1-4 | TRBV28 | - | TGTGCCAGCAGTTGGCACTTCAGGGGGGCTTCAAATGAAAAACTGTTTTTT | CASSWHFRGASNEKLFF
- | TRBJ1-3 | TRBV10-1 | - | TGCGCCAGCAGTGACAGGAGCTCTGGAAACACCATATATTTT | CASSDRSSGNTIYF
TRBD1 | TRBJ1-5 | TRBV2 | few | TGTGCCATCTCAGGGGGCAGGGCAGGGCAGCCCCAGCATTTT | CAISGGRAGQPQHF
- | TRBJ1-2 | TRBV3-1/TRBV3-2 | - | TGTGCCAGCAGCCTCAAGGGGGGGTATGGCTATGGCTACACCTTC | CASSLKGGYGYGYTF
TRBD2 | TRBJ2-7 | TRBV5-1 | - | TGCGCCAGCAGCTCGACCCCCCGCGGGAGGATATACGAGCAGTACTTC | CASSSTPRGRIYEQYF
- | TRBJ1-2 | TRBV14 | - | TGTGCCAGCAGCCAAGATCGAGCGATCTATGGCTACACCTTC | CASSQDRAIYGYTF
TRBD1 | TRBJ2-7 | TRBV10-3 | - | TGTGCCATCAGTAACCGGGACAGGGGGCTAGAGCAGTACTTC | CAISNRDRGLEQYF
- | TRBJ2-2 | TRBV7-9 | - | TGTGCCAGCAGCCCGGGACTGAACACCGGGGAGCTGTTTTTT | CASSPGLNTGELFF
- | TRBJ2-1 | TRBV19 | - | TGTGCCAGTACTCGGGACGGGAGAGGAAATGAGCAGTTCTTC | CASTRDGRGNEQFF
- | TRBJ2-7 | TRBV11-2 | - | TGTGCCAGCAGCTTAGGCGCCCTATACGAGCAGTACTTC | CASSLGALYEQYF
TRBD1 | TRBJ2-3 | TRBV9 | - | TGTGCCAGCGGCCGGAAAGACAGGGCGGATACGCAGTATTTT | CASGRKDRADTQYF
- | TRBJ2-5 | TRBV24-1 | - | TGTGCCACCAGTCAGCCAGGCCAAGAGACCCAGTACTTC | CATSQPGQETQYF
- | TRBJ2-1 | TRBV5-1 | - | TGCGCCAGCAGCCTGGAGCCCGGGACCTCTCGGAATGAGCAGTTCTTC | CASSLEPGTSRNEQFF
- | TRBJ2-6 | TRBV6-5 | - | TGTGCCAGCAGTTACTCGACACTCTCTGGGGCCAACGTCCTGACTTTC | CASSYSTLSGANVLTF
TRBD1 | TRBJ1-2 | TRBV6-1 | - | TGTGCCAGCAGTGAGCAGGGGACAGGGAACTATGGCTACACCTTC | CASSEQGTGNYGYTF
- | TRBJ1-2 | TRBV6-5 | - | TGTGCCAGCAGTTACCTTGTTGGGGGCAGCCGCTATGGCTACACCTTC | CASSYLVGGSRYGYTF
- | TRBJ2-7 | TRBV7-6 | - | TGTGCCAGCAGCTTAGTGGGCAACTCCTACGAGCAGTACTTC | CASSLVGNSYEQYF
- | TRBJ1-6 | TRBV5-1 | - | TGCGCCAGCAGCTTGTTTGACAGAGAGAATTCACCCCTCCACTTT | CASSLFDRENSPLHF
- | TRBJ2-7 | TRBV7-9 | - | TGTGCCAGCAGCAGCCCGGTGGGAATCGACGAGCAGTACTTC | CASSSPVGIDEQYF
- | TRBJ2-5 | TRBV25-1 | - | TGTGCCAGCAGTGAAAAATGGGAAATCCAAGAGACCCAGTACTTC | CASSEKWEIQETQYF
- | TRBJ1-1 | TRBV30 | once | TGTGCCTGGAGTGTGTTACTGAACACTGAAGCTTTCTTT | CAWSVLLNTEAFF
- | TRBJ2-3 | TRBV10-3 | - | TGTGCCATCAGTGGCGGCGGCAACACAGATACGCAGTATTTT | CAISGGGNTDTQYF
- | TRBJ1-1 | TRBV4-1 | once | TGCGCCAGCAGCCACGGAAGAAGGGTAACTTTCTTT | CASSHGRRVTFF
- | TRBJ2-7 | TRBV7-9 | - | TGTGCCAGCAGCTTAGGGGGACGCGAGCAGTACTTC | CASSLGGREQYF
- | TRBJ2-3 | TRBV5-1 | - | TGCGCCAGCAGCTTGGGGCTACAACTCAGCACAGATACGCAGTATTTT | CASSLGLQLSTDTQYF
TRBD1 | TRBJ1-2 | TRBV5-1 | few | TGCGCCAGCAGCTGGGACAGGGGAAACTATGGCTACACCTTC | CASSWDRGNYGYTF
TRBD2 | TRBJ2-7 | TRBV24-1 | - | TGTGCCACCCCCGGGGGGTTGCAGTCAATCGCTCCTACGAGTGGTGTGCAGTACTTC | CATPGGLQSIAPTSGVQYF
- | TRBJ1-1 | TRBV7-9 | - | TGTGCCAGCAGCTTAGGAAAGGGGGTGAACACTGAAGCTTTCTTT | CASSLGKGVNTEAFF
TRBD1 | TRBJ2-7 | TRBV19 | - | TGTGCCAGTACCAAACAGGGGGGAACGGCCTACGAGCAGTACTTC | CASTKQGGTAYEQYF
TRBD1 | TRBJ1-1 | TRBV9 | - | TGTGCCAGCAGCCCTCGACAGGGGGCTAGCACTGAAGCTTTCTTT | CASSPRQGASTEAFF
- | TRBJ2-3 | TRBV19 | - | TGTGCCAGTAGTTTCAGGGAAGATACGCAGTATTTT | CASSFREDTQYF
- | TRBJ2-3 | TRBV2 | once | TGTGCCAGCAGTGAAGCCGCTAGCTGGGATACGCAGTATTTT | CASSEAASWDTQYF
TRBD2 | TRBJ2-2 | TRBV29-1 | - | TGCAGCGCGGTGCGGGAGACGGGGACCGGGGAGCTGTTTTTT | CSAVRETGTGELFF
TRBD2 | TRBJ2-1 | TRBV18 | - | TGTGCCAGCTCACCATTGGGACTAGCGGGAGGGCAATTCAATGAGCAGTTCTTC | CASSPLGLAGGQFNEQFF
- | TRBJ1-2 | TRBV7-9 | once | TGTGCCAGCTCCTTCATCAGGGGTAACTATGGCTACACCTTC | CASSFIRGNYGYTF
TRBD2 | TRBJ2-1 | TRBV6-4 | - | TGTGCCAGCAGTGACTCGTCGGGAGGGAGCAATGAGCAGTTCTTC | CASSDSSGGSNEQFF
- | TRBJ1-2 | TRBV2 | - | TGTGCCAGCACCGATCGATGGGACACTCTGAACTATGGCTACACCTTC | CASTDRWDTLNYGYTF
TRBD1 | TRBJ2-1 | TRBV27 | - | TGTGCCAGCAGTTCATCAGGGGGACCACACAATGAGCAGTTCTTC | CASSSSGGPHNEQFF